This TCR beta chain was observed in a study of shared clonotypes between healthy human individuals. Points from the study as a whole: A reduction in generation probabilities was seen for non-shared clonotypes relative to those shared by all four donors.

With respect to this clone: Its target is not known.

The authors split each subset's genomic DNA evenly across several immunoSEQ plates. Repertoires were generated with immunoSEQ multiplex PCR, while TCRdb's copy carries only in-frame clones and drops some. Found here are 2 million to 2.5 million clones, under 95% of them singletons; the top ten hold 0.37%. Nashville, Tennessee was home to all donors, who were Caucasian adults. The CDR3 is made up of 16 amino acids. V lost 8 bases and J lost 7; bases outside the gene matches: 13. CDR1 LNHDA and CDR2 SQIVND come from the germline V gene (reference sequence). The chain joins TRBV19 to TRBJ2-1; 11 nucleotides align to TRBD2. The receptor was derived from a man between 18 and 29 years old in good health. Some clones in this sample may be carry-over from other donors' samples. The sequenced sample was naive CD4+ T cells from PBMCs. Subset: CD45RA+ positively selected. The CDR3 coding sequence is TGTGCCAGTGAATCTAGCGGGAGGCTTAGGAGGAATGAGCAGTTCTTC. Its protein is CASESSGRLRRNEQFF.